This T cell receptor beta chain was captured by sequencing in a study of T cells in localized non-small cell lung cancer. General study results and limits: Tumor samples were not multi-region, leaving intratumor heterogeneity unexcluded. A median around 57 of the top 100 tumor clones appeared in adjacent lung.

The method was immunoSEQ multiplex PCR; TCRdb's version includes in-frame clones alone and lacks a portion of them. The sample holds approximately 1,600 clones, nearly 35% seen once. Germline CDR1 reads SGHRS; CDR2 reads YFSETQ. This CDR3 spans 14 amino acids. V was pared by 4 bases and J by 5 bases, with 16 bases between. The adjacent lung that was sampled lay at least 2 cm from the tumor margin and showed no atypia. This clone has just a few counts. Its antigen is currently unknown. The starting material was normal lung tissue next to the tumor, obtained before any cancer treatment. The rearrangement uses TRBV5-1 and TRBJ2-7; TRBD1 or TRBD2 may be the D gene (5 bases each). This TCR came from a female donor over 55 with stage II squamous cell lung carcinoma. DNA of the CDR3: TGCGCCAGCAGCCCCGGGACCCCAGGCAACGAGCAGTACTTC. Amino acids: CASSPGTPGNEQYF.